These 12 T cell receptor beta chains share one sample of origin, sequenced in a study of blood T cell repertoires in COVID-19. The assay was immunoSEQ multiplex PCR, and TCRdb's table has in-frame clones only and misses some. The top ten clones hold roughly 2% of a sample with approximately 150,000 clones, about 92% of them seen once. The sequenced sample consisted of peripheral blood. All receptors come from a woman aged 55-70 years with COVID-19, enrolled during active disease.

The J gene is TRBJ1-5, the V gene TRBV4-1; D call uncertain. Germline loops: CDR1 MGHRA, CDR2 YSYEKL. V lost 6 bases and J lost 1, with 16 bases in between. There are 16 residues in the CDR3. This chain's CDR3 is CASSNFDPGSNQPQHF. As DNA, the CDR3 is TGCGCCAGCAGTAACTTCGACCCAGGAAGCAATCAGCCCCAGCATTTT.

The chain employs TRBV4-1 and TRBJ2-7; TRBD2 matches 9 bases. V dropped 0 bases and J dropped 3; count of bases not matched to a gene: 6. CDR1 and CDR2 from the germline V gene are MGHRA and YSYEKL. The CDR3 has 16 residues. CDR3 nucleotides: TGCGCCAGCAGCCAAGAACAAGCGGGGGGTCGCTACGAGCAGTACTTC. Protein product: CASSQEQAGGRYEQYF.

This chain links TRBV15 with TRBJ1-1, with D hard to call. In germline, CDR1 is LNHNV, CDR2 YYDKDF (reference sequence). This CDR3 spans 13 amino acids. Trimming took 3 bases from V and 1 from J, leaving 6 bases between them. The CDR3 here is CATSSFGNTEAFF. In DNA form, the CDR3 reads TGTGCCACCAGCAGTTTCGGGAACACTGAAGCTTTCTTT.

The chain is built from TRBV6-8 and TRBJ1-2, with 7 bases lining up with TRBD1. CDR1 is MNHGY and CDR2 is SAAAGT in the germline V gene. Trimming removed 2 bases from V and 5 bases from J; junction bases left unmatched: 5. The CDR3 loop spans 14 amino acids. For the CDR3, the DNA is TGTGCCAGCAGTTACCAAGGGGGCCGGTATGGCTACACCTTC. Translating gives CASSYQGGRYGYTF.

The rearrangement links TRBV2 to TRBJ1-6, with D possibly TRBD1 on 5 matching bases. V was pared by 5 bases and J by 9 bases, with 20 bases between. The CDR3 is 16 residues long. Germline V CDR1 and CDR2: SNHLY, FYNNEI. CDR3 nucleotides: TGTGCCAGCAGTCAAAACCGTCCAGGGTCGGCTTCACCCCTCCACTTT. It specifies CASSQNRPGSASPLHF.

The chain combines TRBV9 with TRBJ2-3; no definite D call. The ends were cut back, 2 bases at V and 4 bases at J, with 8 bases in the middle. This CDR3 is 13 amino acids long. Per the germline V gene, CDR1 is SGDLS and CDR2 is YYNGEE. DNA for the CDR3: TGTGCCAGCAGCGTGAGTAGCCCAGATACGCAGTATTTT. This gives the protein CASSVSSPDTQYF.

The V and J genes are TRBV9 and TRBJ1-3, with 10 nucleotides matching TRBD1. The J segment lost 3 bases and the V segment lost 3 bases, leaving 3 bases of the junction unmatched. The CDR3 has 15 amino acids. Germline V lookup: CDR1 SGDLS, CDR2 YYNGEE. CDR3 sequence (DNA): TGTGCCAGCAGCGCCGGGACAGGGGTTGGAAACACCATATATTTT. This sequence encodes CASSAGTGVGNTIYF.

The chain links TRBV4-3 to TRBJ1-6; 10 positions match TRBD1. V shed 1 base and J 7 bases; nucleotides not matched to a gene: 1. The CDR3 has 15 residues. Looked up from germline, CDR1 is LGHNA and CDR2 is YSLEER. The CDR3 DNA reads TGCGCCAGCAGCCAAGGGACAGGGGGGAATTCACCCCTCCACTTT. This translates into CASSQGTGGNSPLHF.

This chain joins TRBV6-6 and TRBJ1-4; D not resolved. This CDR3 contains 12 residues. The V end lost 2 bases, the J end lost 7 bases, and 5 bases lay between the germline ends. From germline, CDR1 is MNHNY and CDR2 SVGAGI (reference sequence). CDR3 in amino acids: CASSYEAEKLFF. DNA of the CDR3: TGTGCCAGCAGTTACGAAGCTGAAAAACTGTTTTTT.

This chain uses TRBV2 with TRBJ2-5, with D hard to call. The CDR3 runs to 13 residues. V lost 8 bases and J lost 2, with 12 bases in between. Germline V CDR1 and CDR2: SNHLY, FYNNEI. The CDR3 reads CASDRVVQETQYF. In DNA, the CDR3 is TGTGCCAGCGATCGGGTTGTGCAAGAGACCCAGTACTTC.

This chain joins TRBV7-9 and TRBJ1-1, with D tentatively TRBD1 (5 bases). Germline values: CDR1 SEHNR, CDR2 FQNEAQ (reference sequence). Trimming took 4 bases from V and 5 from J, leaving 14 bases between them. This CDR3 comprises 14 residues. CDR3 residues: CASSSYFRDTEAFF. The CDR3 coding sequence is TGTGCCAGCAGCTCCTACTTCAGGGATACTGAAGCTTTCTTT.

J is TRBJ2-3 and V is TRBV10-2; 9 positions match TRBD2. Germline assignment: CDR1 WSHSY and CDR2 SAAADI. The CDR3 contains 14 residues. The J segment lost 1 base and the V segment lost 8 bases, leaving 4 bases of the junction unmatched. DNA of the CDR3: TGCGCCAGCGCCTTAGCGGGGGGCACAGATACGCAGTATTTT. This encodes CASALAGGTDTQYF.